Listed here are 25 T cell receptor beta chains from one sample, sequenced in a study of blood T cells in healthy people across ages. The authors ran a second PCR of roughly 6 to 12 cycles using a sample-barcoded 5' primer and a J-beta primer mix. TCRdb re-analysed the 5' RACE reads in MiXCR, keeping a single row per CDR3 protein. The sample carries roughly 560,000 distinct CDR3 sequences, less than 25% recorded once. The sample was also reused in another study, on T cells of mothers and their children.

The specimen was blood. The source is a boy younger than 18 in good health.

The chain joins TRBV6-2 or TRBV6-3 to TRBJ1-2, with 7 bases aligning to TRBD1. The CDR3 runs to 14 residues. CDR1 and CDR2 from the germline V gene are MNHEY and SVGEGT. Trimming removed 2 bases from V and 5 bases from J; junction bases left unmatched: 5. The CDR3 region is CASSYGDSQYGYTF. The CDR3 coding sequence is TGTGCCAGCAGTTACGGGGACAGTCAATATGGCTACACCTTC.

V gene TRBV5-1 combines with J gene TRBJ1-2; D not resolved. V shed 3 bases and J shed 3 bases, with 9 bases lying between them. Germline-derived CDR1 and CDR2 are SGHRS and YFSETQ. CDR3 length: 13 amino acids. The CDR3 spells CASSWPGDYGYTF. CDR3 DNA: TGCGCCAGCAGCTGGCCGGGAGACTATGGCTACACCTTC. Full variable domain (outside the CDR3, taken from reference TRBV5-1 and TRBJ1-2): KAGVTQTPRYLIKTRGQQVTLSCSPISGHRSVSWYQQTPGQGLQFLFEYFSETQRNKGNFPGRFSGRQFSNSRSEMNVSTLELGDSALYLCASSWPGDYGYTFGSGTRLTVV.

The chain uses TRBV29-1 and TRBJ1-1, with 7 bases identical to TRBD1. There are 14 residues in the CDR3. The germline V gene encodes CDR1 SQVTM and CDR2 ANQGSEA. The V segment lost 6 bases and the J segment 1 base; nucleotides outside the gene matches: 8. The CDR3 region has the DNA TGCAGCGTCATTACCGGGACAGCGAACACTGAAGCTTTCTTT. Translated, it gives CSVITGTANTEAFF.

The chain joins TRBV6-2 or TRBV6-3 to TRBJ1-4; 9 nucleotides match TRBD1. Trimming took 4 bases from V and 7 from J; bases not matched to a gene: 7. This CDR3 region has 15 residues. CDR1 is MNHEY and CDR2 is SVGEGT in the germline V gene. The chain's CDR3 is CASSSVGTGPEKLFF. DNA for the CDR3: TGTGCCAGCAGTTCCGTCGGGACAGGGCCTGAAAAACTGTTTTTT.

Of note for this clonotype: An end of the junction differs from the germline gene, which may be a read error. The genes are TRBV12-3 or TRBV12-4 and TRBJ2-7; tentatively, D is TRBD1 (6 bases). The CDR3 is 14 residues long. The CDR3 loop reads CACSQDRPSYEQYF. The CDR3 DNA reads TGTGCCTGCAGTCAGGACAGACCCTCCTACGAGCAGTACTTC.

This clonotype was observed a handful of times. The CDR3, as DNA: TGTGCCAGCAGCGTGGGACCTTTGGGGGCTGAAGCTTTCTTT. It specifies CASSVGPLGAEAFF. The chain uses TRBV21-1 and TRBJ1-1; TRBD1 is the table's D call and was not checked against the DNA. TRBV21-1 is deemed a pseudogene. This CDR3 contains 14 residues.

This chain joins TRBV4-2 and TRBJ2-7; 9 bases fit TRBD2. The CDR3 runs 16 residues. Trimming cost V 4 bases and J 0 bases; bases outside gene matches: 7. The germline CDR1 and CDR2 sequences are LGHNA and YNFKEQ. The CDR3 region has the DNA TGTGCCAGCAGCCCCAGGACTAGCGAGAGCTCCTACGAGCAGTACTTC. Translation gives CASSPRTSESSYEQYF.

This clonotype turned up a few times. This may arise from a read error, as a much more abundant clone is one base away. The chain recombines TRBV5-5 with TRBJ1-2; no firm D call. Trimming removed 4 bases at V and 3 bases at J, with 7 bases between. Germline V gene lookup returns CDR1 SGHKS and CDR2 YYEKEE (reference sequence). CDR3 length: 12 amino acids. The CDR3 reads CASSGGYYGYTF. The CDR3 DNA sequence: TGTGCCAGCAGCGGCGGATACTATGGCTACACCTTC.

Note on this clonotype: A read error may be the cause here, since a much bigger clone is one base away. The chain carries TRBV28 and TRBJ2-5, with TRBD1 as a possible D gene (6 bases). Germline V lookup: CDR1 MDHEN, CDR2 SYDVKM. The CDR3 consists of 14 residues. The CDR3 region has the DNA TGTGCCATCAGTTTGCCCGGGACACAGGAGACCCAGTACTTC. The encoded protein is CAISLPGTQETQYF.

This clonotype has only a few counts. V gene TRBV12-5 combines with J gene TRBJ2-2; D may be TRBD2 (6 bases). The V gene lost 6 bases and the J gene lost 4 bases, with 15 bases spanning the gap. The V gene's germline CDR1 is LGHNT and CDR2 FRNRAP. The CDR3 spans 15 residues. Here the CDR3 reads CASGAAGRRTGELFF. CDR3 DNA: TGTGCTAGTGGGGCGGCAGGGAGGCGCACCGGGGAGCTGTTTTTT. Combining the CDR3 with reference TRBV12-5 and TRBJ2-2 gives the whole variable domain DARVTQTPRHKVTEMGQEVTMRCQPILGHNTVFWYRQTMMQGLELLAYFRNRAPLDDSGMPKDRFSAEMPDATLATLKIQPSEPRDSAVYFCASGAAGRRTGELFFGEGSRLTVL.

V usage is TRBV7-8 and J usage is TRBJ2-5; TRBD1 matches at 8 bases. The CDR3 extends over 16 amino acids. Per germline, CDR1 SGHVS and CDR2 FQNEAQ. V shed 0 bases and J 5 bases; nucleotides not matched to a gene: 8. The CDR3 is CASSLARQGARETQYF. CDR3 in DNA: TGTGCCAGCAGCTTAGCGCGGCAGGGGGCGAGGGAGACCCAGTACTTC.

V is TRBV11-2 and J is TRBJ1-1; no clear D gene. V lost 7 bases and J lost 1, with 13 bases in between. This CDR3 is built from 14 residues. In germline, CDR1 is SGHAT, CDR2 FQNNGV. CDR3 residues: CASMGRPGNTEAFF. DNA for the CDR3: TGTGCCAGCATGGGAAGGCCAGGGAACACTGAAGCTTTCTTT.

This clonotype was observed a few times. This sequence joins TRBV18 and TRBJ2-5; tentative D call: TRBD1 (6 bases). The DNA end is a closer match to TRBJ2-7, so the J assignment may be wrong. Germline lookup yields CDR1 KGHSH and CDR2 LQKENI. This CDR3 contains 14 residues. CDR3: CASSPRDKPYEQYF. The CDR3 DNA reads as TGTGCCAGCTCACCTCGGGACAAGCCCTACGAGCAGTACTTC.

This clonotype has a handful of counts. The rearrangement joins TRBV24-1 to TRBJ1-2, with 9 bases fitting TRBD1. J was trimmed by 7 bases and V by 4 bases; bases with no gene match: 6. CDR3 size: 14 residues. In germline, CDR1 is KGHDR, CDR2 SFDVKD. The CDR3 reads CATSEPGQGFGYTF. The CDR3, as DNA: TGTGCCACCAGTGAACCCGGACAGGGGTTTGGCTACACCTTC.

The chain links TRBV20-1 to TRBJ2-7; no clear D gene. This CDR3 has 13 amino acids. Germline assignment: CDR1 DFQATT and CDR2 SNEGSKA (reference sequence). Between the trimmed V and J ends, which lost 3 bases and 0 bases, there was a span of 9 bases. Here the CDR3 DNA reads TGCAGTGCTAGGTATTTGGACTCCTACGAGCAGTACTTC. Its protein is CSARYLDSYEQYF.

This clonotype was counted a few times. This chain connects TRBV7-3 to TRBJ2-5; perhaps TRBD2 as D (6 bases). The J call may not be correct, given that the DNA end is closer to TRBJ2-7. The germline V gene has CDR1 SGHTA and CDR2 FQGTGA. The length of the CDR3 is 15 residues. CDR3 protein: CASSFGVGSSYEQYF. CDR3 coding DNA: TGTGCCAGCAGCTTCGGGGTCGGGAGCTCCTACGAGCAGTACTTC.

This clonotype was counted between two and nine times. The rearrangement uses TRBV7-6 and TRBJ2-6; 9 bases map to TRBD1. This CDR3 is 18 amino acids long. Trimming cost V 5 bases and J 0 bases; bases outside gene matches: 8. Germline V gene lookup returns CDR1 SGHVS and CDR2 FNYEAQ. CDR3 coding DNA: TGTGCCAGCAGCCCTCGGGGACAGGGAGACTCTGGGGCCAACGTCCTGACTTTC. It is translated as CASSPRGQGDSGANVLTF.

The chain employs TRBV5-5 and TRBJ2-7; 8 bases are shared with TRBD2. V gave up 2 bases and J gave up 6 bases; unmatched junction bases: 10. The CDR3 totals 15 residues. Germline lookup yields CDR1 SGHKS and CDR2 YYEKEE (reference sequence). CDR3 region: CASSLSSGNTLEQYF. The DNA of the CDR3 is TGTGCCAGCAGCTTAAGTAGCGGGAATACCCTCGAGCAGTACTTC.

V usage is TRBV5-1 and J usage is TRBJ2-5, with D hard to call. This CDR3 is built from 18 residues. CDR1 is SGHRS, CDR2 YFSETQ, per germline. The ends were cut back, 2 bases at V and 3 bases at J, with 23 bases in the middle. The CDR3 sequence: CASSFQVTSNIKKETQYF. As DNA, the CDR3 is TGCGCCAGCAGCTTCCAGGTGACATCTAACATAAAAAAAGAGACCCAGTACTTC.

This clonotype has only a few counts. Its ends do not fully match the called genes, so a read error is possible. This sequence joins TRBV5-8 and TRBJ2-3, with D perhaps matching TRBD2 (6 bases). The CDR3 loop spans 17 amino acids. Germline assignment: CDR1 SGHTS and CDR2 YDEGEE. The CDR3 loop reads CASSFDRELVRTDTRYF. Here the CDR3 DNA reads TGTGCCAGCAGCTTTGACCGGGAGCTCGTCCGCACAGATACGCGGTATTTT.

Worth noting for this clonotype: Sequence at one end of the junction differs from germline and may be a read error. As DNA, the CDR3 is TGTGCCTGCAGCTTTGACGGGACCACCTACGAGCAGTACTTC. Translating it yields CACSFDGTTYEQYF. The J gene is TRBJ2-5, the V gene TRBV9; D tentatively reads TRBD1 or TRBD2 (5 bases each). The last part of the DNA fits TRBJ2-7 better; the J call may be wrong. Looked up from germline, CDR1 is SGDLS and CDR2 is YYNGEE. The CDR3 sequence is 14 residues long.

V gene TRBV29-1 combines with J gene TRBJ2-7; no firm D call. The CDR3 has 12 residues. Trimming stripped 5 bases from V and 0 bases from J, with 8 bases between. Germline V gives CDR1 SQVTM, CDR2 ANQGSEA. The CDR3 DNA is TGCAGCGTTCATGGTTTCTCCTACGAGCAGTACTTC. It translates to CSVHGFSYEQYF.

The chain uses TRBV28 and TRBJ2-3, with 7 bases that match TRBD2. This CDR3 is 14 amino acids long. V gave up 5 bases and J gave up 0 bases; unmatched junction bases: 2. Germline CDR1 reads MDHEN; CDR2 reads SYDVKM. The CDR3 here is CASSILASTDTQYF. The CDR3 nucleotides read TGTGCCAGCAGTATACTAGCGAGCACAGATACGCAGTATTTT.

The table lists this clonotype with many counts. This chain uses TRBV5-1 with TRBJ2-5; D unclear. The J call could be wrong; TRBJ2-7 is a better fit for the DNA end. Germline V gene lookup returns CDR1 SGHRS and CDR2 YFSETQ. This CDR3 spans 14 amino acids. CDR3: CASSLLLSEYEQYF. The CDR3, as DNA: TGCGCCAGCAGCTTGCTCCTCTCTGAATACGAGCAGTACTTC.

Note on this clonotype: One junction end disagrees with the germline gene, perhaps due to a read error. The chain joins TRBV7-9 to TRBJ2-1; D unclear. CDR1 and CDR2 (germline): SEHNR, FQNEAQ (reference sequence). This CDR3 is built from 12 residues. The DNA of the CDR3 is TGTGCCAGCAGCCCCGATTTCAATGATCAGTTCTTC. Its translation is CASSPDFNDQFF.